Shown below are 12 T cell receptor beta chains from a single sample sequenced in a study of PD-1 blockade in classical Hodgkin lymphoma (dated by TCRdb to between 2020 and 2021). The protocol used for the library was the immunoSEQ multiplex PCR assay. Not all clones reach the TCRdb copy of this immuneACCESS table, which keeps in-frame sequences only. Checked studies attribute under half of the gap to unresolved V genes and leave the rest unexplained. The sample contains about 21,000 clones, approximately 70% of them found a single time. 5.5% to 6.5% of the sample is taken by the ten largest. This sample's time point label indicates: cycle 1 day 1 (C1D1), immediately before nivolumab initiation. Relapse after autologous stem cell transplantation had occurred in all trial patients, and cohorts A, B and C were distinguished by prior brentuximab vedotin exposure. This specimen consisted of peripheral blood mononuclear cells (PBMCs), obtained at baseline. The source is a human donor with classical Hodgkin lymphoma.

The genes are TRBV25-1 and TRBJ2-1; D gene uncertain. Germline lookup yields CDR1 MGHDK and CDR2 SYGVNS. The germline V and J ends were trimmed by 0 bases and 8 bases, with 5 bases remaining between them. CDR3 length: 12 residues. CDR3: CASSEYSHEQFF. CDR3 coding DNA: TGTGCCAGCAGTGAATATAGCCATGAGCAGTTCTTC.

This chain uses TRBV7-7 with TRBJ2-5; 13 nucleotides match TRBD2. Germline V lookup: CDR1 SSHAT, CDR2 FNYEAQ (reference sequence). The V and J ends lost 1 base and 1 base, in that order; junction bases with no gene match: 3. This CDR3 has 17 amino acids. CDR3 sequence (DNA): TGTGCCAGCAGCTTAGGGGGACTAGCGGGGTCCCAAGAGACCCAGTACTTC. Its translation is CASSLGGLAGSQETQYF.

CDR3 DNA: TGTGCCAGCAGCGTAGGTGCAGGGGGCTATGTAAATGAAAAACTGTTTTTT. Its protein is CASSVGAGGYVNEKLFF. The chain couples TRBV9 to TRBJ1-4, with 8 positions matching TRBD1. The CDR3 covers 17 residues. Germline V gene data show CDR1 as SGDLS and CDR2 as YYNGEE. The V segment lost 0 bases and the J segment 5 bases; nucleotides outside the gene matches: 9.

The chain recombines TRBV7-9 with TRBJ2-7; D uncertain. CDR1 SEHNR and CDR2 FQNEAQ come from the germline V gene (reference sequence). The CDR3 has 13 residues. Trimming shortened V by 5 bases and J by 3 bases, and 11 bases separated the two germline ends. CDR3 loop: CASSPGPNYEQYF. In DNA form, the CDR3 reads TGTGCCAGCAGCCCCGGGCCCAACTACGAGCAGTACTTC.

In this sample, this clone turned up a few times. This chain uses TRBV29-1 with TRBJ1-1; 8 positions agree with TRBD1. This CDR3 is built from 13 residues. Trimming cost V 7 bases and J 6 bases; bases outside gene matches: 10. Germline-derived CDR1 and CDR2 are SQVTM and ANQGSEA. The CDR3 loop reads CSGCQGAVSEAFF. CDR3 DNA sequence: TGCAGCGGATGCCAGGGGGCGGTTTCTGAAGCTTTCTTT.

The CDR3 DNA sequence: TGTGCCAGCAGCTCGTCCCGGGACAGTTCTGAAGCTTTCTTT. This codes for CASSSSRDSSEAFF. The gene calls are TRBV5-4 and TRBJ1-1; TRBD1 aligns across 7 bases. V shed 3 bases, J shed 6 bases, and the junction held 8 bases outside the gene matches. The V gene's germline CDR1 is SGHNT and CDR2 YYREEE (reference sequence). This CDR3 comprises 14 residues.

The V call is TRBV6-1, the J call TRBJ1-4, with TRBD1 as a possible D gene (6 bases). Germline lookup yields CDR1 MNHNS and CDR2 SASEGT. V was pared by 6 bases and J by 11 bases, with 16 bases between. The length of the CDR3 is 13 residues. CDR3: CASRGGPREKLFF. The CDR3 DNA reads as TGTGCCAGCAGGGGGGGCCCGCGGGAGAAACTGTTTTTT.

The chain has TRBV28 and TRBJ2-7, with D uncertain. Germline-derived CDR1 and CDR2 are MDHEN and SYDVKM. CDR3 length: 12 residues. The ends were cut back, 5 bases at V and 6 bases at J, with 11 bases in the middle. For the CDR3, the DNA is TGTGCCAGCAGTCCCAGGTTTGGCGAGCAGTACTTC. The encoded protein is CASSPRFGEQYF.

This chain uses TRBV4-3 with TRBJ2-4; no clear D gene. V lost 1 base and J lost 0, with 7 bases in between. The CDR3 has 15 amino acids. Germline CDR1 LGHNA, CDR2 YSLEER. The CDR3 nucleotides are TGCGCCAGCAGCCAAGGGGCCCCAGCCAAAAACATTCAGTACTTC. The encoded protein is CASSQGAPAKNIQYF.

The V call is TRBV5-4, the J call TRBJ2-5, with D maybe TRBD1 (5 bases). V was shortened by 2 bases and J by 4 bases, with 18 bases between the two germline ends. Germline V gene data show CDR1 as SGHNT and CDR2 as YYREEE (reference sequence). This CDR3 comprises 16 residues. The CDR3 spells CASSLKAPGNRETQYF. The CDR3 bases are TGTGCCAGCAGCTTAAAGGCCCCAGGGAATCGAGAGACCCAGTACTTC.

Judged by abundance, this clone is medium-sized (0.01 to 0.1%). The chain has TRBV19 and TRBJ1-6; D is unresolved. Trimming removed 9 bases at V and 5 bases at J, with 11 bases between. The CDR3 runs to 13 residues. Germline V gene lookup returns CDR1 LNHDA and CDR2 SQIVND (reference sequence). CDR3 amino acids: CASGRANNSPLHF. The DNA for the CDR3 is TGTGCCAGCGGACGGGCAAATAATTCACCCCTCCACTTT.

The rearrangement uses TRBV7-2 and TRBJ1-2, with 11 bases identical to TRBD1. This CDR3 spans 14 amino acids. J lost 4 bases, V lost 5 bases, and 3 bases had no gene match. Germline V gene sequence: CDR1 SGHTA, CDR2 FQGNSA. The CDR3 loop is CASSPGQGGYGYTF. The DNA for the CDR3 is TGTGCCAGCAGCCCGGGACAGGGGGGCTATGGCTACACCTTC.